Listed below are T cell receptor beta chains from one sample, sequenced in a study of cytomegalovirus exposure and HLA in healthy donors. The repertoire was sequenced with immunoSEQ multiplex PCR; TCRdb's copy has only in-frame clones and lacks some. The sample gives 150,000 to 200,000 clones, roughly 84% of which show up once; around 0.27% is in the top ten. The sequencing input was PBMCs. The receptor source for this set is a boy under 18 in good health and CMV-seronegative. Each CDR3 is given with its conserved first and last residue.

j_gene: TRBJ2-3; v_gene: TRBV6-4; CDR3aa: CASSEGDTDTQYF
j_gene: TRBJ2-7; v_gene: TRBV6-5; CDR3aa: CASSYLGRNDEQYF
j_gene: TRBJ1-3; v_gene: TRBV6-1; CDR3aa: CASSAKDSSGNTIYF
j_gene: TRBJ2-5; v_gene: TRBV5-6; CDR3aa: CASSSLEGLAGLETQYF
j_gene: TRBJ2-3; v_gene: TRBV5-5; CDR3aa: CASSFLAGGSTDTQYF
j_gene: TRBJ1-6; v_gene: TRBV13; CDR3aa: CASSLGTGYNSPLHF
j_gene: TRBJ1-2; v_gene: TRBV5-1; CDR3aa: CASSLDPGRNGYTF
j_gene: TRBJ2-5; v_gene: TRBV9; CDR3aa: CASSVDAGGTETQYF
j_gene: TRBJ1-3; v_gene: TRBV19; CDR3aa: CASSMGTGGISGNTIYF
j_gene: TRBJ2-3; v_gene: TRBV2; CDR3aa: CASTLTRLDTQYF
j_gene: TRBJ2-5; v_gene: TRBV4-3; CDR3aa: CASSQDGGGGKTQYF
j_gene: TRBJ2-5; v_gene: TRBV5-1; CDR3aa: CASRGLAGNEETQYF
j_gene: TRBJ2-1; v_gene: TRBV11-2; CDR3aa: CASRALDPYNEQFF
j_gene: TRBJ2-1; v_gene: TRBV5-4; CDR3aa: CASSRSYNEQFF
j_gene: TRBJ2-1; v_gene: TRBV30; CDR3aa: CAWSVVGRQDNEQFF
j_gene: TRBJ1-1; v_gene: TRBV5-1; CDR3aa: CASSSQGKMNTEAFF
j_gene: -; v_gene: TRBV28; CDR3aa: CASSLTPAGAGGQNEQFF
j_gene: TRBJ1-1; v_gene: TRBV30; CDR3aa: CAWSVLLEAFF
j_gene: TRBJ1-1; v_gene: TRBV18; CDR3aa: CASSGGQNTEAFF
j_gene: TRBJ2-5; v_gene: TRBV6-5; CDR3aa: CASSSSRLLLQETQYF
j_gene: TRBJ2-7; v_gene: TRBV27; CDR3aa: CASLRREGPTYEQYF
j_gene: TRBJ2-7; v_gene: TRBV30; CDR3aa: CAWSSTSGRVYEQYF
j_gene: TRBJ1-2; v_gene: TRBV7-8; CDR3aa: CASSSVANYGYTF
j_gene: TRBJ2-5; v_gene: TRBV28; CDR3aa: CASSFLGTSGGFQETQYF
j_gene: TRBJ2-3; v_gene: TRBV5-4; CDR3aa: CASSFYTDTQYF
j_gene: TRBJ2-1; v_gene: TRBV5-6; CDR3aa: CASRGGVLGNEQFF
j_gene: -; v_gene: TRBV27; CDR3aa: CASSTTGYEQYF
j_gene: TRBJ2-5; v_gene: TRBV18; CDR3aa: CASSPPTGLGTQYF
j_gene: TRBJ1-6; v_gene: TRBV4-1; CDR3aa: CASSQEGQSSYNSPLHF
j_gene: TRBJ1-2; v_gene: TRBV2; CDR3aa: CASSGNREANYGYTF
j_gene: TRBJ1-2; v_gene: TRBV12-5; CDR3aa: CASGLTAYGYTF
j_gene: TRBJ2-5; v_gene: TRBV11-3; CDR3aa: CASSLGAGDGETQYF
j_gene: TRBJ2-5; v_gene: TRBV9; CDR3aa: CASSELPRGGPQRTQYF
j_gene: TRBJ1-4; v_gene: TRBV28; CDR3aa: CASSLLPGQGNEKLFF
j_gene: TRBJ1-1; v_gene: TRBV2; CDR3aa: CASGTGVSEAFF
j_gene: TRBJ2-3; v_gene: TRBV27; CDR3aa: CASSLSGGRSTDTQYF
j_gene: -; v_gene: TRBV10-3; CDR3aa: CASRDLAYEQYF
j_gene: TRBJ1-1; v_gene: TRBV29-1; CDR3aa: CSVALDRQGAEAFF
j_gene: TRBJ2-5; v_gene: TRBV5-1; CDR3aa: CASSPGDRGLQETQYF
j_gene: TRBJ2-1; v_gene: TRBV27; CDR3aa: CASSSVKNEQFF
j_gene: TRBJ2-7; v_gene: TRBV28; CDR3aa: CASSSPTDLYEQYF
j_gene: TRBJ2-7; v_gene: TRBV30; CDR3aa: CAGSGGSYEQYF
j_gene: TRBJ1-6; v_gene: TRBV7-8; CDR3aa: CASSLGTGKNNSPLHF
j_gene: TRBJ2-5; v_gene: TRBV5-1; CDR3aa: CASSWGTSGKETQYF
j_gene: TRBJ1-2; v_gene: TRBV7-2; CDR3aa: CASSFEDRDSGYTF
j_gene: TRBJ1-5; v_gene: TRBV19; CDR3aa: CASRNHRNPQGSGNQPQHF